This T cell receptor beta chain was profiled in a study of blood T cell repertoires in COVID-19. The repertoire was sequenced with immunoSEQ multiplex PCR; TCRdb's copy has only in-frame clones and lacks some. The repertoire holds 80,000 to 100,000 clones, 90% to 95% seen once, with more than 4% in the top ten. The germline gives CDR1 SGHRS, CDR2 YFSETQ. This CDR3 comprises 14 residues. V lost 3 bases to trimming and J lost 6 bases; unmatched junction nucleotides: 6. This sequence joins TRBV5-1 and TRBJ2-1, with 7 bases aligning to TRBD1. What was sequenced was peripheral blood. The clonotype originates from a human donor with active COVID-19. The donor label of this sample is uncertain. CDR3 residues: CASSSGTALNEQFF. Written as DNA, the CDR3 is TGCGCCAGCAGCTCCGGGACAGCCCTCAATGAGCAGTTCTTC.